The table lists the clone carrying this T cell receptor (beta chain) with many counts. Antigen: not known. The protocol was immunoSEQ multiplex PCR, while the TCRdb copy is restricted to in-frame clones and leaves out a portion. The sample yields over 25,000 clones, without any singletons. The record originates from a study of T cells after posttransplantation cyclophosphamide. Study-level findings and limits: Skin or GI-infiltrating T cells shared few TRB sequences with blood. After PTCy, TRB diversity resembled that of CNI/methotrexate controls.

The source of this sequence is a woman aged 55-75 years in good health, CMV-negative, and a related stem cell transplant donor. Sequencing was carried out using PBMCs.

The chain's CDR3 is CAISEWGVNQPQHF. CDR3 coding DNA: TGTGCCATCAGTGAGTGGGGGGTCAATCAGCCCCAGCATTTT. The rearrangement joins TRBV10-3 to TRBJ1-5; TRBD1 might be the D (5 bases). The ends were cut back, 1 base at V and 3 bases at J, with 7 bases in the middle. This CDR3 has 14 amino acids. CDR1 and CDR2 (germline): ENHRY, SYGVKD.